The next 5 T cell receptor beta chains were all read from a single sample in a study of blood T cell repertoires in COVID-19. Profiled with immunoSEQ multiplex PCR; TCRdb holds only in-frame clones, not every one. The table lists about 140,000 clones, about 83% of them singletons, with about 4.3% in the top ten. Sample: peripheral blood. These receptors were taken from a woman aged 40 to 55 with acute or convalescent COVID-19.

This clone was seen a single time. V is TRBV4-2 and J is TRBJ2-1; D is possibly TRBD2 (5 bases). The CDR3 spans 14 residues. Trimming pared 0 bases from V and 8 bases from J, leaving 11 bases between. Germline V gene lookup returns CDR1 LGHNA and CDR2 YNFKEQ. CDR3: CASSQDRASHEQFF. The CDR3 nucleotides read TGTGCCAGCAGCCAAGATAGGGCTAGCCATGAGCAGTTCTTC.

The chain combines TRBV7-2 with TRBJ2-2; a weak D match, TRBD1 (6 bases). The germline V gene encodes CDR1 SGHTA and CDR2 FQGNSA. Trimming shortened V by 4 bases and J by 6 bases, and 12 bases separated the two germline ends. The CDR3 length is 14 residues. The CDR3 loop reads CASSYRQVAGELFF. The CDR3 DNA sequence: TGTGCCAGCAGCTACCGACAGGTTGCCGGGGAGCTGTTTTTT.

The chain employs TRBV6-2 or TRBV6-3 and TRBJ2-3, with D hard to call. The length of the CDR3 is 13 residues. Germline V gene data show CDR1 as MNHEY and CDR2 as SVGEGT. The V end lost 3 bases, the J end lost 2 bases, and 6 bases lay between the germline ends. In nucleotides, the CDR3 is TGTGCCAGCAGTTATGGCCCCACAGATACGCAGTATTTT. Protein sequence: CASSYGPTDTQYF.

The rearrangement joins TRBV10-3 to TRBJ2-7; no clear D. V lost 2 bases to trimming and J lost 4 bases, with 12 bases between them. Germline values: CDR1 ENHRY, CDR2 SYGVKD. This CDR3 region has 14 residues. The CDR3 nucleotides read TGTGCCATCAGTGAGGCCTCGGTGGTTTACGAGCAGTACTTC. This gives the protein CAISEASVVYEQYF.

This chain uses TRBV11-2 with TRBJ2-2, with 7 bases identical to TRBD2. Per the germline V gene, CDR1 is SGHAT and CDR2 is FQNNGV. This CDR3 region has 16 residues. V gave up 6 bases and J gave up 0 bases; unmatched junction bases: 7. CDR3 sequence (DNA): TGTGCCAGCAGAGACCTAGCGGTCCCGAACACCGGGGAGCTGTTTTTT. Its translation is CASRDLAVPNTGELFF.